This TCR beta chain was sequenced for a study of cytomegalovirus exposure and HLA in healthy donors. Primers included in the PCR were 60 Vbeta and 13 Jbeta primers. Sequencing used immunoSEQ multiplex PCR; TCRdb keeps in-frame clones, though not all of them. This table holds 100,000 to 120,000 clones, 9.5% to 15% found once. The ends were cut back, 4 bases at V and 5 bases at J, with 18 bases in the middle. In germline, CDR1 is MDHEN, CDR2 SYDVKM. This CDR3 comprises 15 residues. This sequence joins TRBV28 and TRBJ2-7, with a tentative D call TRBD1 (6 bases). The specimen was PBMCs. The source is a man aged 35 to 55 in good health and CMV-seropositive. The CDR3 coding sequence is TGTGCCAGCAGTTCAGTCCAGGGGAAGGGGGACGAGCAGTACTTC. Translation: CASSSVQGKGDEQYF.